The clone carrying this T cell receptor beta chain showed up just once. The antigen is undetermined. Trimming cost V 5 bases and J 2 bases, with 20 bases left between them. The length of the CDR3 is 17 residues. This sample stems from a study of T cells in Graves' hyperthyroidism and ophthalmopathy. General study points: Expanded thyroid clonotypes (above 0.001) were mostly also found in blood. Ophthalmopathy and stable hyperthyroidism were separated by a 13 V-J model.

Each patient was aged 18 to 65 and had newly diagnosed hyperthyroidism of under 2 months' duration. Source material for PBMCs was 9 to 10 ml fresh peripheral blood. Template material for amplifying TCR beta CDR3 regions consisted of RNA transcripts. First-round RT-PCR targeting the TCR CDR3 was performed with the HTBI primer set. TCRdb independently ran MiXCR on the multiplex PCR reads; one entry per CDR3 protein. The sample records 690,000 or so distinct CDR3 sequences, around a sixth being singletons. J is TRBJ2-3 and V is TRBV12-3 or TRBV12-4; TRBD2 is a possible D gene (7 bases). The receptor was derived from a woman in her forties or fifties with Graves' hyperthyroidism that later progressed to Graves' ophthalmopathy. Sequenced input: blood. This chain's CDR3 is CASSPRRGGPLTDTQYF. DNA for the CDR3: TGTGCCAGCAGTCCCCGTAGGGGGGGGCCACTCACAGATACGCAGTATTTT.